The 5 T cell receptor beta chains below come from one sample, sequenced in a study of neoadjuvant anti-PD-1 for oral cavity cancer. Data came from immunoSEQ multiplex PCR; TCRdb stores just in-frame clones and leaves some out. The repertoire holds about 15,000 clones, 66% seen once, with roughly 2.1% in the top ten. Sequenced material: PBMCs, taken before nivolumab (anti-PD-1) treatment. The receptors were gathered from a person between 40 and 79 years old with oral cavity squamous cell carcinoma.

V is TRBV15 and J is TRBJ2-3; D unresolved. CDR3 size: 13 residues. Deletions cut 0 bases from V and 4 bases from J, with 5 bases between. Germline V lookup: CDR1 LNHNV, CDR2 YYDKDF (reference sequence). CDR3 nucleotides: TGTGCCACCAGCAGAGATCATGCAGATACGCAGTATTTT. As protein: CATSRDHADTQYF.

The V call is TRBV7-2, the J call TRBJ1-5; D is undetermined. This CDR3 spans 13 amino acids. Per the germline V gene, CDR1 is SGHTA and CDR2 is FQGNSA. The germline V and J ends were trimmed by 5 bases and 9 bases, with 14 bases remaining between them. In DNA, the CDR3 is TGTGCCAGCAGCCGGGATAGTATTGGGCCCCAGCATTTT. This sequence encodes CASSRDSIGPQHF.

This chain connects TRBV7-9 to TRBJ1-6; 10 bases fit TRBD1. Germline CDR1 and CDR2: SEHNR and FQNEAQ (reference sequence). This CDR3 comprises 16 residues. With 5 bases clipped from V and 2 bases from J, the junction kept 3 bases outside the gene matches. CDR3 protein: CASSPGQGPYNSPLHF. Here the CDR3 DNA reads TGTGCCAGCAGCCCGGGACAGGGGCCCTATAATTCACCCCTCCACTTT.

The V call is TRBV30, the J call TRBJ1-3, with 7 nucleotides matching TRBD1. The CDR3 sequence is 14 residues long. The germline V gene has CDR1 GTSNPN and CDR2 SVGIG (reference sequence). The J segment lost 7 bases and the V segment lost 8 bases, leaving 14 bases of the junction unmatched. For the CDR3, the DNA is TGTGCCGTGAGATTTGGGACAGCCGGGAACACCATATATTTT. Amino acid sequence: CAVRFGTAGNTIYF.

The V gene is TRBV19, the J gene TRBJ1-6, with D unclear. Germline-derived CDR1 and CDR2 are LNHDA and SQIVND (reference sequence). V dropped 6 bases and J dropped 0 bases, with 15 bases sitting between them. This CDR3 spans 17 amino acids. CDR3 residues: CASSPDTRSSYNSPLHF. CDR3 DNA sequence: TGTGCCAGTAGCCCCGATACGAGAAGCTCCTATAATTCACCCCTCCACTTT.